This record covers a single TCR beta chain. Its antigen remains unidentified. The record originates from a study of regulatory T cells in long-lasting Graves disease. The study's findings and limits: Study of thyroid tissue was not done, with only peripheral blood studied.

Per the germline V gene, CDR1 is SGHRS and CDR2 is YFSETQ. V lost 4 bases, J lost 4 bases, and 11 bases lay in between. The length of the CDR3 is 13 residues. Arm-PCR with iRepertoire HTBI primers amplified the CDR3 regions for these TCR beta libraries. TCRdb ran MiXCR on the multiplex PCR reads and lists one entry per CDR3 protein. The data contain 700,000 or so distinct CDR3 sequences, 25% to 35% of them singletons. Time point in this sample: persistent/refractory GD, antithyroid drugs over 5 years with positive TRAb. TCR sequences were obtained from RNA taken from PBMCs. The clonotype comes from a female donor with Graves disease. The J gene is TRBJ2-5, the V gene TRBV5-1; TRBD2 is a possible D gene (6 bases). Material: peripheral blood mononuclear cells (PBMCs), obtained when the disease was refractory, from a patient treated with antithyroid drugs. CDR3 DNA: TGCGCCAGCAGCCAGGACTATGCAGAGACCCAGTACTTC. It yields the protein CASSQDYAETQYF.